The following is a T cell receptor (beta chain) sequence with its context. This specimen belongs to a study of blood T cell repertoires in COVID-19. The method was immunoSEQ multiplex PCR; TCRdb's version includes in-frame clones alone and lacks a portion of them. The top ten clones hold roughly 2% of a sample with about 250,000 clones, 70% to 90% of them seen once. CDR1 and CDR2 (germline): MNHEY, SVGAGI. The CDR3 runs 14 residues. Trimming cost V 7 bases and J 3 bases, with 10 bases left between them. The chain couples TRBV6-5 to TRBJ1-6; a possible D gene is TRBD1 (5 bases). The sample consisted of peripheral blood. This sequence originates from a woman in her thirties or forties who had recovered from COVID-19. The CDR3 loop reads CASKMTVYNSPLHF. The CDR3 bases are TGTGCCAGCAAGATGACAGTCTATAATTCACCCCTCCACTTT.